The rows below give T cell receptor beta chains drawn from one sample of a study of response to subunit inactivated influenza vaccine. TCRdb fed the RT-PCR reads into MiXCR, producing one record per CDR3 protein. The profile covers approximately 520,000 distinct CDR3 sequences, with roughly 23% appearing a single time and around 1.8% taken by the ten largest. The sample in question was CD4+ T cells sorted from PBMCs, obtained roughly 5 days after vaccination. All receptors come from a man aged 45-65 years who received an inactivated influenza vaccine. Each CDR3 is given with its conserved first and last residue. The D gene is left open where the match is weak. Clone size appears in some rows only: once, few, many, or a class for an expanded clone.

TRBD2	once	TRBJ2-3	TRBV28	TGTGCCAGCAGTCTCAGGACTAGCGGGAGTTACACAGATACGCAGTATTTT	CASSLRTSGSYTDTQYF
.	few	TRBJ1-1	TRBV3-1	TGTGCCAGCAGCCACACGGAGAACACTGAAGCTTTCTTT	CASSHTENTEAFF
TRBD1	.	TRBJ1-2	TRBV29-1	TGCAGCGTTGCTACCGCAGGGGGCTATGGCTACACCTTC	CSVATAGGYGYTF
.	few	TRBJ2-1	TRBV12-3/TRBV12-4	TGTGCCAGCAGGGCCTCTCTAGCTCTCCTGAGCAATGAGCAGTTCTTC	CASRASLALLSNEQFF
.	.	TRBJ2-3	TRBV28	TGTGCCAGCACCGCAAGAGGGGCGGAGGTCACAGATACGCAGTATTTT	CASTARGAEVTDTQYF
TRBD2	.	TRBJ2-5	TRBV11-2	TGTGCCAGCAGCCCCAAGACTAGCGGGGGGGCGTACCAAGAGACCCAGTACTTC	CASSPKTSGGAYQETQYF
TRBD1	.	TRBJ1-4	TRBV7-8	TGTGCCAGCAGCCCGGGACAGGGCCCAACTAATGAAAAACTGTTTTTT	CASSPGQGPTNEKLFF
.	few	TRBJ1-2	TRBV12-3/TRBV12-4	TGTGCCAGCACCACACGGGAGCACTATGGCTACACCTTC	CASTTREHYGYTF
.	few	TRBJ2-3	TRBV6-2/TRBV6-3	TGTGCCAGCATTAGGGTGGGGACAGATACGCAGTATTTT	CASIRVGTDTQYF
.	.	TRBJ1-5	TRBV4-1	TGCGCCAGCAGCCAAGTTGATCGGGGCAATCAGCCCCAGCATTTT	CASSQVDRGNQPQHF
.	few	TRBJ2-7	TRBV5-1	TGCGCCAGCAGCTTGGTAACAGACTACGAGCAGTACTTC	CASSLVTDYEQYF
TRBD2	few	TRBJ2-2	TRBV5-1	TGCGCCAGCAGCACAGTTCCCGGGACTAGTCACGGGGAGCTGTTTTTT	CASSTVPGTSHGELFF
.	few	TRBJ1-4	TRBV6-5	TGTGCCAGCAGTTACTCGCATCGGGGGGAAAAACTGTTTTTT	CASSYSHRGEKLFF
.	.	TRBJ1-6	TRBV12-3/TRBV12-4	TGTGCCAGCAGTTTTGGGGGAGGTTCACCCCTCCACTTT	CASSFGGGSPLHF
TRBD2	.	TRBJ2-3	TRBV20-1	TGCAGTGCTAAACGACTAGCGGGTGGTACAGATACGCAGTATTTT	CSAKRLAGGTDTQYF
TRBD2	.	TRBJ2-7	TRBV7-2	TGTGCCAGCAGCTTAAGGGCTAGCGGGAAAACCTACGAGCAGTACTTC	CASSLRASGKTYEQYF
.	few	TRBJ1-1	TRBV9	TGTGCCAGCAGCGTAGCTACCGATATGAACACTGAAGCTTTCTTT	CASSVATDMNTEAFF
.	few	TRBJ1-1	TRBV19	TGTGCCACCCTCAAGGGGAGTCTTTGGGACACTGAAGCTTTCTTT	CATLKGSLWDTEAFF